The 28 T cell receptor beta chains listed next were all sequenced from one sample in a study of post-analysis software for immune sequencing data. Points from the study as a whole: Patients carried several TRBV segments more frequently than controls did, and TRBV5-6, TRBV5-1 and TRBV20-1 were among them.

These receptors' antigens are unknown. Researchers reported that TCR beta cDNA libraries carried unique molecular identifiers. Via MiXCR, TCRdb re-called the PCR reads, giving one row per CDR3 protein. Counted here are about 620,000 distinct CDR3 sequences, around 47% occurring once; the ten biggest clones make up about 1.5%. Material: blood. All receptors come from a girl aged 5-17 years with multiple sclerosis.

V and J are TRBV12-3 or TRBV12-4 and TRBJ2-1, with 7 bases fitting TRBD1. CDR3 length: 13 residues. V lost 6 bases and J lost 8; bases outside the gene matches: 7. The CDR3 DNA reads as TGTGCCAGCAGAGAAGGGACAGACCATGAGCAGTTCTTC. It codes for CASREGTDHEQFF.

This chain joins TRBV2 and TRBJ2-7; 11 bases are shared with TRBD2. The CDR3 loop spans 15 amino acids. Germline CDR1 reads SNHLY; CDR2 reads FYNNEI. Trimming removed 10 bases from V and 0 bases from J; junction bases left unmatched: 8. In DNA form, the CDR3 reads TGTGCCATGGGACTAGCGGATGTCAGCTCCTACGAGCAGTACTTC. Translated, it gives CAMGLADVSSYEQYF.

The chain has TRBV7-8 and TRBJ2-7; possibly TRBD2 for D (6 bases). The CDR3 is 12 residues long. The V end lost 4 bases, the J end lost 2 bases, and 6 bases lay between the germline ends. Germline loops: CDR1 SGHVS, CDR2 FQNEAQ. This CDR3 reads CASSSSAYEQYF. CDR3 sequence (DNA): TGTGCCAGCAGCTCTAGCGCCTACGAGCAGTACTTC.

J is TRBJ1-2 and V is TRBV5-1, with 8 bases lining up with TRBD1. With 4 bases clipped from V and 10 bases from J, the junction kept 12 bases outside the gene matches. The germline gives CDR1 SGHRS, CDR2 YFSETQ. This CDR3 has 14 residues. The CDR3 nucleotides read TGCGCCAGCAGCCTTGGGACAGGCACCCGTGACTACACCTTC. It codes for CASSLGTGTRDYTF.

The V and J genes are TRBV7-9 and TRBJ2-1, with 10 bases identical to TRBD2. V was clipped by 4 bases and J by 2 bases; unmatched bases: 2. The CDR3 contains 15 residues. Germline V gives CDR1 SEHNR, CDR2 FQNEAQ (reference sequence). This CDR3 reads CASSSSGSTYNEQFF. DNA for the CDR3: TGTGCCAGCAGCTCTAGCGGGAGTACCTACAATGAGCAGTTCTTC.

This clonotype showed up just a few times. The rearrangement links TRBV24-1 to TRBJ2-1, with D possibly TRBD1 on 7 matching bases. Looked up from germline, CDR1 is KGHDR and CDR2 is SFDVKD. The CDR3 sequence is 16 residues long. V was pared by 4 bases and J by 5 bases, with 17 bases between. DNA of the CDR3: TGTGCCACCAGTGACCCCCGGGGGACAGATAACAATGAGCAGTTCTTC. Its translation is CATSDPRGTDNNEQFF.

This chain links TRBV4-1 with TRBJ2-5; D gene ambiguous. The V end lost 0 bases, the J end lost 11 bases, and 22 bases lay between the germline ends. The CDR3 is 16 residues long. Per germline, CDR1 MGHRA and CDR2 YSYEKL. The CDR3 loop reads CASSQDQAYSSNEQYF. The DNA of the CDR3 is TGCGCCAGCAGCCAAGATCAGGCCTACAGTAGCAATGAGCAGTACTTC.

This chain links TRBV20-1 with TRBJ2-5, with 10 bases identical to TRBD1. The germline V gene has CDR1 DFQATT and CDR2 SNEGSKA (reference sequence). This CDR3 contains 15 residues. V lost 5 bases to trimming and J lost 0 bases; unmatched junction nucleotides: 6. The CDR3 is CSAPGTGANQETQYF. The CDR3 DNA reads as TGCAGTGCTCCCGGGACAGGGGCGAACCAAGAGACCCAGTACTTC.

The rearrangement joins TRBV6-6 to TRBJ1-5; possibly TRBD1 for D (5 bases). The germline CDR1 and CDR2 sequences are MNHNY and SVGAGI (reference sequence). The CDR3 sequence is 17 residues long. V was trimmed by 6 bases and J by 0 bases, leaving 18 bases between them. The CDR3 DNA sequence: TGTGCCAGCAGCCGCCGGACACGAAACCTTAGCAATCAGCCCCAGCATTTT. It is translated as CASSRRTRNLSNQPQHF.

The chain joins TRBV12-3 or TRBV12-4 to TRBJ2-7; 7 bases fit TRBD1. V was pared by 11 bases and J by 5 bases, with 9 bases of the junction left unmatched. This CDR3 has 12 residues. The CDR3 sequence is CASSRGRHEQYF. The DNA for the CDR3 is TGTGCCTCCTCGAGGGGGCGGCACGAGCAGTACTTC.

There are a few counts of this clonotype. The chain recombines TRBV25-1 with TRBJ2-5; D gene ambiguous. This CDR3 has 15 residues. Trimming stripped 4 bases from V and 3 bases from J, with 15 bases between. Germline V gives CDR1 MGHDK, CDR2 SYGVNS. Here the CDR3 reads CASSASLSLEETQYF. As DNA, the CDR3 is TGTGCCAGCAGTGCTTCCTTGTCTCTGGAAGAGACCCAGTACTTC.

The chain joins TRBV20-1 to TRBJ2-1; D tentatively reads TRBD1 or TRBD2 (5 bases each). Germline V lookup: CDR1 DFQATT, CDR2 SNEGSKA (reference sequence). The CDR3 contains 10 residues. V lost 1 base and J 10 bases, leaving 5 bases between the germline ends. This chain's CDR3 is CSARGGEQFF. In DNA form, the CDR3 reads TGCAGTGCTAGAGGGGGGGAGCAGTTCTTC.

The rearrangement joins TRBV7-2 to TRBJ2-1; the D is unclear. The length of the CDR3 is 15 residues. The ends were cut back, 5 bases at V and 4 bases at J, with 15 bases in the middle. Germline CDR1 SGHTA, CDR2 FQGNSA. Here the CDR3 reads CASSKNGGEYNEQFF. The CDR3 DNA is TGTGCCAGCAGCAAAAACGGTGGAGAATACAATGAGCAGTTCTTC.

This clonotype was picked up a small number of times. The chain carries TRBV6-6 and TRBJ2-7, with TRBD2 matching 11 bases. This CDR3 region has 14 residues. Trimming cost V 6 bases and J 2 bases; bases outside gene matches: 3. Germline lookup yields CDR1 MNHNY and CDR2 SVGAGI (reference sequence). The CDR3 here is CASRNSGGAYEQYF. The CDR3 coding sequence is TGTGCCAGCAGGAATAGCGGGGGGGCCTACGAGCAGTACTTC.

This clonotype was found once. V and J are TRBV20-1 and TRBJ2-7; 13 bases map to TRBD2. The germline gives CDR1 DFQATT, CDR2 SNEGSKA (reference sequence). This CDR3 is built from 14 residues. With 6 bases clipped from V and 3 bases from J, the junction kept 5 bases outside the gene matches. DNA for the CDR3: TGCAGTGCCACCTGGACTAGCGGGAGCTACGAGCAGTACTTC. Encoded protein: CSATWTSGSYEQYF.

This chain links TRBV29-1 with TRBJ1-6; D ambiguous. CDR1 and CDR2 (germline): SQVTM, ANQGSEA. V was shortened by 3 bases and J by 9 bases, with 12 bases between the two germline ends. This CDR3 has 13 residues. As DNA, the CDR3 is TGCAGCGTTGAGGAGGTCTTGGGTTCACCCCTCCACTTT. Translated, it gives CSVEEVLGSPLHF. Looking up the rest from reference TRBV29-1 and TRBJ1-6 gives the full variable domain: SAVISQKPSRDICQRGTSLTIQCQVDSQVTMMFWYRQQPGQSLTLIATANQGSEATYESGFVIDKFPISRPNLTFSTLTVSNMSPEDSSIYLCSVEEVLGSPLHFGNGTRLTVT.

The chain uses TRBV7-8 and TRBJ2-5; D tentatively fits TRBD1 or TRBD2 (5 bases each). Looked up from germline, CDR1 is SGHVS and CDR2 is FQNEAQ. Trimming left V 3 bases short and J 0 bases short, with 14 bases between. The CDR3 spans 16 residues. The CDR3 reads CASSFRPGPYQETQYF. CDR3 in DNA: TGTGCCAGCAGCTTCCGCCCGGGACCGTACCAAGAGACCCAGTACTTC.

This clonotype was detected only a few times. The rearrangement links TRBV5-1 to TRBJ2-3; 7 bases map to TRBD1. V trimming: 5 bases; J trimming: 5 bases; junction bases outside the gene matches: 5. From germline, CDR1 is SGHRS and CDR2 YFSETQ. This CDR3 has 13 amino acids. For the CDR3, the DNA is TGCGCCAGCAGAGGGGGCCATGGAGATACGCAGTATTTT. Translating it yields CASRGGHGDTQYF. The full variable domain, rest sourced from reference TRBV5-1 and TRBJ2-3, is KAGVTQTPRYLIKTRGQQVTLSCSPISGHRSVSWYQQTPGQGLQFLFEYFSETQRNKGNFPGRFSGRQFSNSRSEMNVSTLELGDSALYLCASRGGHGDTQYFGPGTRLTVL.

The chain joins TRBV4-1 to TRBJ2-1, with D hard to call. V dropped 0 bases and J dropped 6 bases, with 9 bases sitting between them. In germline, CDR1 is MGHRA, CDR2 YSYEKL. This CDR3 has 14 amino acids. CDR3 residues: CASSQDYLFNEQFF. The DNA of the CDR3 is TGCGCCAGCAGCCAAGATTATCTCTTCAATGAGCAGTTCTTC.

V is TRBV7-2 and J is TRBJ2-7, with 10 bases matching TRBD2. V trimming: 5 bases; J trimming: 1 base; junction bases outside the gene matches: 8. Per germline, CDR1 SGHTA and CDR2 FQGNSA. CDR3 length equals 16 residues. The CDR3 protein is CASSPSSSGGSYEQYF. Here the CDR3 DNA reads TGTGCCAGCAGCCCGAGCTCTAGCGGGGGTTCCTACGAGCAGTACTTC.

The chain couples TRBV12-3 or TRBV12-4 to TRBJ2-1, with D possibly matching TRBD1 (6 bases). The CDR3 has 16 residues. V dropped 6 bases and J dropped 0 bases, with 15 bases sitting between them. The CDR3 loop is CASRLPDRFSYNEQFF. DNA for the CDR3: TGTGCCAGCAGGCTACCGGACAGATTCTCCTACAATGAGCAGTTCTTC.

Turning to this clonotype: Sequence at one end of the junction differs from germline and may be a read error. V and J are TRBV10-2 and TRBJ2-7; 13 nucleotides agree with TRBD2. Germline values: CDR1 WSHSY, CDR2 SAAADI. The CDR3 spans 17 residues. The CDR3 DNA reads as TGCGCCAGCATTGAGGACAGGGGACTAGCGGGGTCCTACGAGCAGTACTTC. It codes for CASIEDRGLAGSYEQYF.

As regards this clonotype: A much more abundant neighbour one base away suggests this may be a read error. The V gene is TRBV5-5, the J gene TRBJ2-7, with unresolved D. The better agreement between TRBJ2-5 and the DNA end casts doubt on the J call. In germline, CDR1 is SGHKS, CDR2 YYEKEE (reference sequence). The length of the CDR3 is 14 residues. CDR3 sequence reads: CASSSMVAAETQYF. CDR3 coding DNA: TGTGCCAGCAGCTCAATGGTGGCGGCAGAGACCCAGTACTTC.

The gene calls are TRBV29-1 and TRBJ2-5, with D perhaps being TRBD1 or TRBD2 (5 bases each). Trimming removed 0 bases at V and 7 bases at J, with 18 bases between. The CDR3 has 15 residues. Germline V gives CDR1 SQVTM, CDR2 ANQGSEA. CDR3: CSVEDRDAPILTQYF. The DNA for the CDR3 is TGCAGCGTTGAAGATCGGGACGCCCCTATTTTGACCCAGTACTTC.

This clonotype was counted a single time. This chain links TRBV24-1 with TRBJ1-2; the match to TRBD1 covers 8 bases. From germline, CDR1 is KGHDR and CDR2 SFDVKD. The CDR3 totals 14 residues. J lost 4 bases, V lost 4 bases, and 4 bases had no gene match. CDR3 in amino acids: CATSDRTGIYGYTF. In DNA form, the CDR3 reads TGTGCCACCAGTGACCGGACAGGGATCTATGGCTACACCTTC.

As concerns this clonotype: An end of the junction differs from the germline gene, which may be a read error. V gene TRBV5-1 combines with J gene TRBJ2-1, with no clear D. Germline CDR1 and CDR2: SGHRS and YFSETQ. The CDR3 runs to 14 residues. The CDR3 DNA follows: TGCGCCAGCAGCTTGGGAAGCAAGGTGAATGGGCAGTTCTTC. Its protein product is CASSLGSKVNGQFF.

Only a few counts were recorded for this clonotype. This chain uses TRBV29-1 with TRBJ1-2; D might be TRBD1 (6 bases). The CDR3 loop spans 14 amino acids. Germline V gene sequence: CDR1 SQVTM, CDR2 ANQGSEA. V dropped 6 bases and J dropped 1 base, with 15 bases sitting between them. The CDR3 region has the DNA TGCAGCGTCGGTACAGGGAGGGGTAACTATGGCTACACCTTC. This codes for CSVGTGRGNYGYTF.

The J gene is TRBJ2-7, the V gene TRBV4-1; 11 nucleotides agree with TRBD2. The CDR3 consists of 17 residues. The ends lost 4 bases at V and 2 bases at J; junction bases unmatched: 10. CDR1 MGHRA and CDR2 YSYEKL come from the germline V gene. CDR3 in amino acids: CASSPRPSLAGAYEQYF. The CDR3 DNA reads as TGCGCCAGCAGCCCTCGCCCGTCACTAGCGGGGGCCTACGAGCAGTACTTC.